The rows below give T cell receptor beta chains drawn from one sample of a study of cytomegalovirus exposure and HLA in healthy donors. Produced via immunoSEQ multiplex PCR; TCRdb's table is partial and in-frame only. The sample lists around 100,000 clones, roughly three fifths occurring once. Specimen: PBMCs. The receptors originated from a man between 25 and 39 years old in good health and CMV-seropositive. Each CDR3 is given with its conserved first and last residue. The order of the fields is CDR3 length, J gene, V gene, D gene, clone size, CDR3 DNA, CDR3 protein. A D gene is named only where the DNA matches it firmly. Expanded clones are given a class, and other clones once, few, many or no size at all.

16,TRBJ2-1,TRBV7-8,.,.,TGTGCCAGCAGCTTATCACAGGGAGAACCCTACAATGAGCAGTTCTTC,CASSLSQGEPYNEQFF
15,TRBJ1-2,TRBV30,.,.,TGTGCCTGGATGCGGAGCCCTACCTTTAACTATGGCTACACCTTC,CAWMRSPTFNYGYTF
19,TRBJ1-4,TRBV7-8,.,.,TGTGCCAGCAGCGCCTGGGGTGGGGCAGGGGAGACAACTAATGAAAAACTGTTTTTT,CASSAWGGAGETTNEKLFF
10,TRBJ1-2,TRBV30,.,.,TGTGTCTGGAGGAGAGGAGGCTACACCTTC,CVWRRGGYTF
14,TRBJ2-3,TRBV7-9,TRBD1,.,TGTGCCAGCAGCCTCGGGACAGGCACAGATACGCAGTATTTT,CASSLGTGTDTQYF
13,TRBJ2-2,TRBV7-8,.,.,TGTGCCAGCAGCTTAGTTCCCGCAGAGGAGCTGTTTTTT,CASSLVPAEELFF
14,TRBJ2-7,TRBV18,.,.,TGTGCCAGCTCACCGGGCTTAGTTTCCTACGAGCAGTACTTC,CASSPGLVSYEQYF
15,TRBJ2-7,TRBV5-1,TRBD1,few,TGCGCCAGCAGGCTTCTAACAGGGGGAACCTACGAGCAGTACTTC,CASRLLTGGTYEQYF
18,TRBJ2-5,TRBV5-8,TRBD2,.,TGTGCCAGCAGCCTAGGACTAGCGGGGGCCTCCACTCAAGAGACCCAGTACTTC,CASSLGLAGASTQETQYF
14,TRBJ2-3,TRBV9,TRBD1,few,TGTGCCAGCAGCGTTCAGGGGGCTGGAGATACGCAGTATTTT,CASSVQGAGDTQYF
16,TRBJ2-7,TRBV5-5,TRBD2,.,TGTGCCAGCAGCTCCCTCCTCGGGGGGTCTGGGTACGAGCAGTACTTC,CASSSLLGGSGYEQYF
14,TRBJ2-7,TRBV18,.,.,TGTGCCAGCTCACCAGGTCTAACCTCCTACGAGCAGTACTTC,CASSPGLTSYEQYF
13,TRBJ2-7,TRBV2,.,.,TGTGCCACCCAAAGGAGGCAGTTCTACGAGCAGTACTTC,CATQRRQFYEQYF
14,TRBJ1-6,TRBV19,.,.,TGTGCCAGCCGGTTGGGGCCCTCAAATTCACCCCTCCACTTT,CASRLGPSNSPLHF
15,TRBJ1-1,TRBV7-3,.,.,TGTGCCAGCAGCTTGGGGGGACCTAAGAACACTGAAGCTTTCTTT,CASSLGGPKNTEAFF
15,TRBJ2-7,TRBV4-1,.,few,TGCGCCAGCAGCCAAGTTTTTACGAGCTCCTACGAGCAGTACTTC,CASSQVFTSSYEQYF
13,TRBJ1-4,TRBV9,.,few,TGTGCCAGCAGCGCCCCGAGTAATGAAAAACTGTTTTTT,CASSAPSNEKLFF
13,TRBJ1-3,TRBV6-5,.,.,TGTGCCAGCAGTTTATCCCCTGGAAACACCATATATTTT,CASSLSPGNTIYF
16,TRBJ2-1,TRBV18,TRBD2,.,TGTGCCAGCTCATCCTTAGCGGGGGTGACCTACAATGAGCAGTTCTTC,CASSSLAGVTYNEQFF
15,TRBJ1-1,TRBV2,.,few,TGTGCCAGCAGTGCCCCATACGGGACAATCCCTGAAGCTTTCTTT,CASSAPYGTIPEAFF
11,TRBJ1-5,TRBV2,TRBD1,.,TGTGCAAGACAGGGTGATCAGCCCCAGCATTTT,CARQGDQPQHF
12,TRBJ2-7,TRBV7-9,.,.,TGTGCCAGCAGCCCCCCCCTAGGGGGTGGGTACTTC,CASSPPLGGGYF
17,TRBJ1-1,TRBV21-1,.,.,TGTGCCAGCAGCAACGGGTCAGAGGAATTGAGGAACACTGAAGCTTTCTTT,CASSNGSEELRNTEAFF
19,TRBJ2-3,TRBV11-2,TRBD2,few,TGTGCCAGCAGCTCCGGGACTAGCGGGGGGGGATACAGCACAGATACGCAGTATTTT,CASSSGTSGGGYSTDTQYF
14,TRBJ1-2,TRBV5-1,.,.,TGCGCCAGCAGCTTGGAGGGGGGGGACTATGGCTACACCTTC,CASSLEGGDYGYTF
17,TRBJ1-1,TRBV9,.,few,TGTGCCAGCAGCGTAGATCCCCCAGGTCAGGTGAACACTGAAGCTTTCTTT,CASSVDPPGQVNTEAFF
15,TRBJ2-7,TRBV5-1,TRBD2,few,TGCGCCAGCAGCTTGAGTACTAGCGGGGGGGTTGAGCAGTACTTC,CASSLSTSGGVEQYF
16,TRBJ2-7,TRBV7-2,.,few,TGTGCCAGCAGCTTCCTGCCGGGGAGCTTCTCCTACGAGCAGTACTTC,CASSFLPGSFSYEQYF
14,TRBJ2-7,TRBV11-2,TRBD2,few,TGTGCCAGCAGCCCTCTGCGGGGGACCTACGAGCAGTACTTC,CASSPLRGTYEQYF
13,TRBJ1-3,TRBV19,.,.,TGTGCCAGTAGTATTGGGGCAGGAAACACCATATATTTT,CASSIGAGNTIYF
13,TRBJ2-2,TRBV19,.,.,TGTGCCAGCGGAGGCGTAAACACCGGGGAGCTGTTTTTT,CASGGVNTGELFF
15,TRBJ1-2,TRBV6-6,TRBD1,once,TGTGCCAGCAGCCCCCGGGGACAGGGGGCCGGTGGCTACACCTTC,CASSPRGQGAGGYTF
14,TRBJ2-5,TRBV5-1,TRBD2,few,TGCGCCAGCAGCTTGGCCGGGGGGGGAGAGACCCAGTACTTC,CASSLAGGGETQYF
17,TRBJ2-6,TRBV30,.,.,TGTGCCTGGAGTGTAGACCAGGTTCACTCTGGGGCCAACGTCCTGACTTTC,CAWSVDQVHSGANVLTF
15,TRBJ1-1,TRBV7-2,TRBD1,few,TGTGCCAGCAGCTTCAGTACAGGGGCTTACACTGAAGCTTTCTTT,CASSFSTGAYTEAFF
15,TRBJ1-6,TRBV6-1,.,few,TGTGCCAGCAGTGAAGGGAGGGGCGGGGATTCACCCCTCCACTTT,CASSEGRGGDSPLHF
12,TRBJ1-5,TRBV19,.,.,TGTGCCAGTAGTATTGAAAGCGGCCCCCAGCATTTT,CASSIESGPQHF
16,TRBJ2-5,TRBV9,TRBD2,.,TGTGCCAGCAGCGTAGGGGCGGGGGGCCTTTTGGAGACCCAGTACTTC,CASSVGAGGLLETQYF
15,TRBJ2-3,TRBV19,TRBD2,.,TGTGCCAGTAGTATGGGGGGGACCAGCACAGATACGCAGTATTTT,CASSMGGTSTDTQYF
14,TRBJ1-5,TRBV5-8,TRBD1,few,TGTGCCAGCAGCGGGACAGGGTACATTCAGCCCCAGCATTTT,CASSGTGYIQPQHF
16,TRBJ2-3,TRBV5-1,TRBD2,few,TGCGCCAGCAGCATAGGGACTAGCGGGGCATCAGATACGCAGTATTTT,CASSIGTSGASDTQYF